These 3 T cell receptor beta chains originate from one sample sequenced in a study of T-cell reconstitution after alpha-beta-depleted transplantation in children listed by TCRdb under 2016. Libraries were constructed by PCR. TCRdb names Illumina HiSeq 2500 as the instrument used. To normalize quantification of the TCRbeta repertoire, the TCR libraries were built with molecular barcoding that relied on unique molecular identifiers. Through fastp at Q25 and MiXCR, TCRdb rebuilt clones from the public reads, retaining in-frame beta chains. Every distinct CDR3 protein forms one entry, paired with its most common genes and DNA. The sample table holds 500,000 or so distinct CDR3 sequences, of which about 31% were seen once. The ten largest clones represent approximately 2.3% of the sample. The source material was PBMCs from the stem cell graft donor, sampled from the stem cell graft. The receptors stem from a human donor who donated a stem cell graft to a child with aplastic anemia.

This clonotype was found once. The chain joins TRBV11-1 to TRBJ2-1, with TRBD1 identical over 8 bases. Germline-derived CDR1 and CDR2 are SGHAT and FQDESV (reference sequence). The CDR3 sequence is 15 residues long. V shed 5 bases, J shed 1 base, and the junction held 4 bases outside the gene matches. The CDR3: CASSRTGWSYNEQFF. CDR3 in DNA: TGTGCCAGCAGCCGGACAGGGTGGTCCTACAATGAGCAGTTCTTC.

This sequence joins TRBV15 and TRBJ2-1; 9 nucleotides agree with TRBD2. With 7 bases clipped from V and 8 bases from J, the junction kept 6 bases outside the gene matches. This CDR3 has 13 amino acids. Germline values: CDR1 LNHNV, CDR2 YYDKDF (reference sequence). The CDR3 DNA follows: TGTGCCACCACTAGCGGGATGGGGGATGAGCAGTTCTTC. Its protein product is CATTSGMGDEQFF.

The V call is TRBV12-3 or TRBV12-4, the J call TRBJ1-5, with D perhaps TRBD1 (5 bases). The CDR3 runs to 11 residues. The V end lost 3 bases, the J end lost 16 bases, and 13 bases lay between the germline ends. This CDR3 reads CASSFGQGVHF. The CDR3 nucleotides are TGTGCCAGCAGTTTTGGGCAGGGAGTCCATTTT.